This TCR beta chain was captured by sequencing in a study of T-cell memory formation after mild COVID-19. Broader study findings: That cross-reactive memory joined was suggested by some responding clones appearing in pre-infection memory. The CD4+ clones that contracted clustered mainly within CM and EM, and the CD8+ clones concentrated in EMRA.

From the 5' RACE reads, TCRdb called clonotypes with MiXCR, one entry per CDR3 protein. The sample holds roughly 400,000 distinct CDR3 sequences, roughly 17% seen once. Note on this clonotype: Its specificity is unknown.

Per the germline V gene, CDR1 is MNHNY and CDR2 is SVGAGI (reference sequence). CDR3 length: 16 amino acids. V shed 4 bases and J 10 bases; nucleotides not matched to a gene: 17. The gene calls are TRBV6-6 and TRBJ1-2, with 8 bases matching TRBD1. Source material: PBMCs or a T cell subset sorted from them (not recorded which). The receptor comes from a man younger than 35 who had mild COVID-19 (a few samples of this study predate the infection). Cell type and time point are not known. The CDR3 DNA sequence: TGTGCCAGCAGTTCCAAGAGGACAGGGAAGTGGGTTGACTACACCTTC. This sequence encodes CASSSKRTGKWVDYTF.